These T cell receptor beta chains were read from a single sample in a study of early T cells in non-severe SARS-CoV-2 infection. TCRdb re-derived calls from the 5' RACE reads in MiXCR, one entry per CDR3 protein. The table lists 75,000 to 80,000 distinct CDR3 sequences, 11% of them singletons. The sample here was whole blood, taken at baseline. Receptors were obtained from an adult who was a healthcare worker with PCR-confirmed SARS-CoV-2 infection or an uninfected control (not recorded which). Both conserved end residues are part of each CDR3. The order of the fields is J gene, clone size, V gene, D gene, CDR3 DNA, CDR3 protein. A D gene is named only where the DNA matches it firmly. The listing skips clone size in some rows; elsewhere it reads once, few, many or a size class.

TRBJ2-5 | . | TRBV7-8 | TRBD2 | TGTGCCAGCAGCCTTTTCGCAGCGGGGGGGCAAGAGACCCAGTACTTC | CASSLFAAGGQETQYF
TRBJ2-1 | many | TRBV7-9 | . | TGTGCCAGCAGCTTAGGACAGGTGGTAAACAATGAGCAGTTCTTC | CASSLGQVVNNEQFF
TRBJ2-3 | many | TRBV12-3/TRBV12-4 | . | TGTGCCAGCACCCGGGACACTTCTAGCACAGATACGCAGTATTTT | CASTRDTSSTDTQYF
TRBJ2-1 | few | TRBV5-1 | TRBD2 | TGCGCCAGCAGCCCTCGGACTAGCGGGGGGGCCTATGAGCAGTTCTTC | CASSPRTSGGAYEQFF
TRBJ2-7 | few | TRBV25-1 | TRBD1 | TGTGCCAGCAGTAGACAGGGGGCGCGTGAGCAGTACTTC | CASSRQGAREQYF
TRBJ1-1 | many | TRBV4-3 | TRBD1 | TGCGCCAGCAGCAGAGATGGACAGGGGCTCATCACTGAAGCTTTCTTT | CASSRDGQGLITEAFF
TRBJ2-1 | . | TRBV29-1 | . | TGCAGCGTTGTCATCGCCGGACGGGAATACAATGAGCAGTTCTTC | CSVVIAGREYNEQFF
TRBJ2-2 | few | TRBV12-3/TRBV12-4 | . | TGTGCCAGCAGTCAAACGGGGTCGACCGGGGAGCTGTTTTTT | CASSQTGSTGELFF
TRBJ2-5 | . | TRBV28 | TRBD2 | TGTGCCAGCAGTCCATCGCTAGCGGGGATGCGAAAGACCCAGTACTTC | CASSPSLAGMRKTQYF
TRBJ1-4 | . | TRBV9 | TRBD1 | TGTGTCAGCAGCCACGGACAGGGGACTAATGAAAAACTGTTTTTT | CVSSHGQGTNEKLFF
TRBJ2-7 | . | TRBV2 | TRBD1 | TGTGCCAGCAGGGTAGGGGGCGGGTACGAGCAGTACTTC | CASRVGGGYEQYF
TRBJ1-2 | . | TRBV6-5 | . | TGTGCCAGCAGTTACCCAACCTCTGAAGGCATACTGGGCTATGGCTACACCTTC | CASSYPTSEGILGYGYTF
TRBJ2-7 | few | TRBV12-3/TRBV12-4 | . | TGTGCCAGCCGGGACGGCTCGCTTCAGCAGTACTTC | CASRDGSLQQYF
TRBJ2-7 | . | TRBV30 | TRBD1 | TGTGCCTGGACCGGGACAGGTTCCTACGAGCAGTACTTC | CAWTGTGSYEQYF
TRBJ1-5 | many | TRBV6-5 | . | TGTGCCAGCAGTTACCGGGCAGCGGAGGGTCAGCCCCAGCATTTT | CASSYRAAEGQPQHF
TRBJ1-1 | few | TRBV5-1 | . | TGCGCCAGCAGCGACAGCCTGAACACTGAAGCTTTCTTT | CASSDSLNTEAFF
TRBJ1-2 | few | TRBV6-6 | . | TGTGCCAGCAGTTATAGTGGCTACACCTTC | CASSYSGYTF
TRBJ2-7 | . | TRBV19 | . | TGTGCCAGTAGTCTTTTGAGTTTCTCCTACGAGCAGTACTTC | CASSLLSFSYEQYF
TRBJ1-5 | few | TRBV12-3/TRBV12-4 | . | TGTGCCAGCAGTAACAGGGAATCGGGCAATCAGCCCCAGCATTTT | CASSNRESGNQPQHF
TRBJ2-5 | . | TRBV19 | . | TGTGCCAGTAGTATCGGCGGGCAGAGAGGGACCCAGTACTTC | CASSIGGQRGTQYF
TRBJ1-1 | . | TRBV18 | . | TGTGCCAGCTCAGGGGGGAACACTGAAGCTTTCTTT | CASSGGNTEAFF
TRBJ1-2 | few | TRBV20-1 | . | TGCAGTGCTACCCGTCCGGAAAAAAATGGCTACACCTTC | CSATRPEKNGYTF